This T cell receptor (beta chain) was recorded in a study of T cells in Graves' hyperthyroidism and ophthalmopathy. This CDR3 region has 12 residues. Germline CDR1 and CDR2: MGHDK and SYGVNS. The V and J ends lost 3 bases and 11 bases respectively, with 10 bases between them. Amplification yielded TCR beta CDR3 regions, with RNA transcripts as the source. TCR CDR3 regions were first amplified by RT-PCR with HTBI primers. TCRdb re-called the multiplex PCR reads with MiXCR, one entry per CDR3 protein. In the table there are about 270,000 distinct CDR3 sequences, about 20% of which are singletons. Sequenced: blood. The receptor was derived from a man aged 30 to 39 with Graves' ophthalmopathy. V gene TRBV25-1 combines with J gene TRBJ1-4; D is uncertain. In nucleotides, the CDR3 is TGTGCCAGCAGTGAGGACGCGCGGAAACTGTTTTTT. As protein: CASSEDARKLFF.